This T cell receptor beta chain appears in the sequencing data of a study of T cells in Graves' hyperthyroidism and ophthalmopathy. Uncontrolled infection, other autoimmune disease, pregnancy and lactation each barred patients from inclusion. TCR beta CDR3 regions were amplified from RNA transcripts. An initial round of RT-PCR targeting the TCR CDR3 relied on the HTBI primer set. TCRdb analysed the multiplex PCR reads with MiXCR anew, one entry per CDR3 protein. The table lists roughly 180,000 distinct CDR3 sequences, 17% of them singletons. The source is a woman aged 45-65 years with Graves' hyperthyroidism. Sequencing was done on a sample of blood.

The CDR3 DNA reads as TGCGCCAGCAGCCAAACCCCGACTAGCGGGGGGGTCGGTGAGCAGTTCTTC. Its protein product is CASSQTPTSGGVGEQFF. The chain links TRBV4-1 to TRBJ2-1; 14 nucleotides match TRBD2. CDR3 length: 17 residues. Germline CDR1 MGHRA, CDR2 YSYEKL. V was pared by 2 bases and J by 9 bases, with 9 bases of the junction left unmatched.